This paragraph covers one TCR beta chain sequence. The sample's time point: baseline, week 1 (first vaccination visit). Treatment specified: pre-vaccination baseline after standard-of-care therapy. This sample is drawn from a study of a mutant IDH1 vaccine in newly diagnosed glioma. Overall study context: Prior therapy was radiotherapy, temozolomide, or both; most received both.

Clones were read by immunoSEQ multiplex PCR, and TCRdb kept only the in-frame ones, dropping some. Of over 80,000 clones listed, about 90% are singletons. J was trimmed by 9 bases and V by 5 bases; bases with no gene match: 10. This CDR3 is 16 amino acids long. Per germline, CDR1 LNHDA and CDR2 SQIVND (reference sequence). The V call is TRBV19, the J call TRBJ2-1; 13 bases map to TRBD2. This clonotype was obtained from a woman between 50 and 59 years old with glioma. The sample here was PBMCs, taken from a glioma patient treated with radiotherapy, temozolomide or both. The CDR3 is CASSPRLAGGSSEQFF. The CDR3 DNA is TGTGCCAGTAGTCCCCGACTAGCGGGAGGTTCCAGTGAGCAGTTCTTC.